The entry below gives a single T cell receptor beta chain sequence along with its context. The V gene's germline CDR1 is GTSNPN and CDR2 SVGIG (reference sequence). V was pared by 8 bases and J by 3 bases, with 7 bases between. The CDR3 contains 10 residues. Libraries were prepared by immunoSEQ multiplex PCR; TCRdb keeps only in-frame clonotypes and omits some of them. The sample carries more than 65,000 clones, around nine tenths recorded once. This entry comes from a study of technical replicates of blood from a few donors. This TCR was sampled from a human donor in good health. Sequenced sample: T cells isolated from PBMCs. V is TRBV30 and J is TRBJ1-2, with D possibly TRBD1 on 6 matching bases. DNA of the CDR3: TGTGCCAGACAGGACTATGGCTACACCTTC. Protein sequence: CARQDYGYTF. Based on the CDR3 plus reference TRBV30 and TRBJ1-2, the full variable domain is SQTIHQWPATLVQPVGSPLSLECTVEGTSNPNLYWYRQAAGRGLQLLFYSVGIGQISSEVPQNLSASRPQDRQFILSSKKLLLSDSGFYLCARQDYGYTFGSGTRLTVV.